This is a list of T cell receptor beta chains from one sample in a study of OX40 agonist ivuxolimab in advanced cancers. Clones were sequenced by immunoSEQ multiplex PCR, and TCRdb holds only the in-frame ones, with some missing. The data contain some 44,000 clones, around 86% of them singletons. The starting material was CD4+ or CD8+ T cells sorted from blood, obtained in a trial of the OX40 agonist ivuxolimab. Every receptor here comes from an adult with an advanced solid tumor such as melanoma, head and neck, liver or kidney cancer. Both conserved end residues are part of each CDR3. D genes are given only for firm matches. Clone size is not always given. Where it is, it says once, few, many or a class for expanded clones.

j_call: TRBJ1-1; d_call: -; clone_size: -; v_call: TRBV9; cdr3_aa: CASSATVEKNTEAFF; cdr3_nt: TGTGCCAGCAGCGCCACCGTTGAAAAAAACACTGAAGCTTTCTTT
j_call: TRBJ2-7; d_call: -; clone_size: -; v_call: TRBV5-4; cdr3_aa: CASSGTGGSYYEQYF; cdr3_nt: TGTGCCAGCAGCGGAACCGGAGGGTCATACTACGAGCAGTACTTC
j_call: TRBJ1-2; d_call: TRBD1; clone_size: once; v_call: TRBV18; cdr3_aa: CASSLGTGNYGYTF; cdr3_nt: TGTGCCAGCTCACTTGGGACAGGGAACTATGGCTACACCTTC
j_call: TRBJ2-1; d_call: TRBD2; clone_size: -; v_call: TRBV5-1; cdr3_aa: CASMKRENDNEQFF; cdr3_nt: TGCGCCAGCATGAAGCGGGAGAACGACAATGAGCAGTTCTTC
j_call: TRBJ2-7; d_call: TRBD1; clone_size: -; v_call: TRBV5-5; cdr3_aa: CASSFMTGTYEQYF; cdr3_nt: TGTGCCAGCAGCTTCATGACAGGGACCTACGAGCAGTACTTC
j_call: TRBJ2-7; d_call: -; clone_size: -; v_call: TRBV19; cdr3_aa: CASSAAGSYEQYF; cdr3_nt: TGTGCCAGTAGTGCCGCCGGGAGCTACGAGCAGTACTTC
j_call: TRBJ2-1; d_call: TRBD2; clone_size: -; v_call: TRBV29-1; cdr3_aa: CSVGGLAGGGYNEQFF; cdr3_nt: TGCAGCGTTGGGGGCCTAGCGGGAGGAGGCTACAATGAGCAGTTCTTC
j_call: TRBJ2-7; d_call: -; clone_size: -; v_call: TRBV5-1; cdr3_aa: CASSLERSDYEQYF; cdr3_nt: TGCGCCAGCAGCTTGGAGCGGAGCGACTACGAGCAGTACTTC
j_call: TRBJ2-2; d_call: TRBD1; clone_size: once; v_call: TRBV11-2; cdr3_aa: CASSLRTGGAGTGELFF; cdr3_nt: TGTGCCAGCAGCTTAAGGACAGGGGGCGCCGGCACCGGGGAGCTGTTTTTT
j_call: TRBJ2-5; d_call: -; clone_size: once; v_call: TRBV18; cdr3_aa: CASSLTGRDETQYF; cdr3_nt: TGTGCCAGCTCACTAACCGGCAGAGACGAGACCCAGTACTTC
j_call: TRBJ2-1; d_call: TRBD2; clone_size: -; v_call: TRBV6-1; cdr3_aa: CASRVLLAEYNEQFF; cdr3_nt: TGTGCCAGCAGAGTGCTTCTAGCGGAATACAATGAGCAGTTCTTC
j_call: TRBJ1-2; d_call: -; clone_size: -; v_call: TRBV6-4; cdr3_aa: CASSLLATYGYTF; cdr3_nt: TGTGCCAGCAGCTTATTGGCGACCTATGGCTACACCTTC
j_call: TRBJ2-1; d_call: TRBD1; clone_size: -; v_call: TRBV5-4; cdr3_aa: CASSGGTGGEQFF; cdr3_nt: TGTGCCAGCAGCGGGGGGACAGGCGGTGAGCAGTTCTTC
j_call: TRBJ2-2; d_call: TRBD2; clone_size: -; v_call: TRBV6-5; cdr3_aa: CASSPRGAGELFF; cdr3_nt: TGTGCCAGCAGTCCACGGGGGGCCGGGGAGCTGTTTTTT
j_call: TRBJ2-7; d_call: -; clone_size: once; v_call: TRBV5-1; cdr3_aa: CASSLDNRSYEQYF; cdr3_nt: TGCGCCAGCAGCTTGGATAACAGATCCTACGAGCAGTACTTC
j_call: TRBJ1-5; d_call: -; clone_size: -; v_call: TRBV27; cdr3_aa: CASSKGYSNQPQHF; cdr3_nt: TGTGCCAGCAGCAAGGGTTATAGCAATCAGCCCCAGCATTTT
j_call: TRBJ2-2; d_call: -; clone_size: -; v_call: TRBV7-2; cdr3_aa: CASSEDSSNTGELFF; cdr3_nt: TGTGCCAGCAGCGAAGACTCCTCGAACACCGGGGAGCTGTTTTTT
j_call: TRBJ2-1; d_call: -; clone_size: -; v_call: TRBV11-3; cdr3_aa: CASSLGFGKQFF; cdr3_nt: TGTGCCAGCAGCTTAGGATTCGGGAAGCAGTTCTTC
j_call: TRBJ2-1; d_call: -; clone_size: -; v_call: TRBV5-1; cdr3_aa: CASWKGAPADWGEQFF; cdr3_nt: TGCGCCAGCTGGAAGGGAGCCCCAGCGGATTGGGGTGAGCAGTTCTTC
j_call: TRBJ1-5; d_call: -; clone_size: -; v_call: TRBV5-5; cdr3_aa: CASSLTLGRGDQPQHF; cdr3_nt: TGTGCCAGCAGCTTGACCCTGGGCCGAGGGGATCAGCCCCAGCATTTT
j_call: TRBJ2-1; d_call: -; clone_size: -; v_call: TRBV19; cdr3_aa: CASSFPTGRNEQFF; cdr3_nt: TGTGCCAGTAGTTTCCCGACAGGAAGGAATGAGCAGTTCTTC
j_call: TRBJ1-5; d_call: -; clone_size: once; v_call: TRBV6-4; cdr3_aa: CASSYGDTDQPQHF; cdr3_nt: TGTGCCAGCAGTTACGGGGACACAGATCAGCCCCAGCATTTT
j_call: TRBJ1-4; d_call: -; clone_size: -; v_call: TRBV6-1; cdr3_aa: CASRDEGLVGEKLFF; cdr3_nt: TGTGCCAGCAGAGACGAAGGCCTGGTGGGTGAAAAACTGTTTTTT
j_call: TRBJ2-3; d_call: TRBD2; clone_size: -; v_call: TRBV28; cdr3_aa: CASKASYGAGGPDTQYF; cdr3_nt: TGTGCCAGCAAGGCCTCTTACGGAGCGGGGGGCCCAGATACGCAGTATTTT
j_call: TRBJ1-3; d_call: -; clone_size: few; v_call: TRBV28; cdr3_aa: CASSLFDKWDGNTIYF; cdr3_nt: TGTGCCAGCAGTTTATTCGACAAATGGGATGGAAACACCATATATTTT
j_call: TRBJ2-7; d_call: TRBD2; clone_size: -; v_call: TRBV2; cdr3_aa: CASSEGDGGDEQYF; cdr3_nt: TGTGCCAGCAGTGAAGGTGACGGGGGGGACGAGCAGTACTTC
j_call: TRBJ2-1; d_call: TRBD2; clone_size: -; v_call: TRBV5-4; cdr3_aa: CASSSMTSGKNNGEQFF; cdr3_nt: TGTGCCAGCAGCTCAATGACTAGCGGAAAAAACAATGGTGAGCAGTTCTTC
j_call: TRBJ2-5; d_call: -; clone_size: -; v_call: TRBV1; cdr3_aa: CTSSQALRRAGAGETQYF; cdr3_nt: TGCACCAGCAGCCAAGCCCTTCGGCGAGCGGGGGCAGGGGAGACCCAGTACTTC
j_call: TRBJ1-4; d_call: -; clone_size: -; v_call: TRBV5-1; cdr3_aa: CASSPRTAEGEKLFF; cdr3_nt: TGCGCCAGCAGCCCAAGGACAGCGGAGGGCGAAAAACTGTTTTTT
j_call: TRBJ1-5; d_call: TRBD1; clone_size: -; v_call: TRBV11-2; cdr3_aa: CASSDRQGRNQPQHF; cdr3_nt: TGTGCCAGCAGCGATAGACAGGGGAGGAATCAGCCCCAGCATTTT
j_call: TRBJ2-7; d_call: TRBD2; clone_size: -; v_call: TRBV13; cdr3_aa: CASSLAGGRSEQYF; cdr3_nt: TGTGCCAGCAGCTTAGCGGGAGGGCGGAGCGAGCAGTACTTC
j_call: TRBJ2-2; d_call: -; clone_size: -; v_call: TRBV2; cdr3_aa: CASSPRGLTGELFF; cdr3_nt: TGTGCCAGCAGTCCCAGGGGCCTCACCGGGGAGCTGTTTTTT
j_call: TRBJ1-6; d_call: -; clone_size: -; v_call: TRBV6-5; cdr3_aa: CASSSGYNSPLHF; cdr3_nt: TGTGCCAGCAGTTCGGGGTATAATTCACCCCTCCACTTT
j_call: TRBJ1-5; d_call: -; clone_size: -; v_call: TRBV20-1; cdr3_aa: CSARAGAQHF; cdr3_nt: TGCAGTGCTAGGGCAGGGGCCCAGCATTTT
j_call: TRBJ1-1; d_call: -; clone_size: -; v_call: TRBV28; cdr3_aa: CASSQDWQNTEAFF; cdr3_nt: TGTGCCAGCAGCCAGGACTGGCAGAACACTGAAGCTTTCTTT
j_call: TRBJ2-7; d_call: TRBD1; clone_size: -; v_call: TRBV7-8; cdr3_aa: CASSYGTGGYEQYF; cdr3_nt: TGTGCCAGCAGCTACGGGACAGGGGGCTACGAGCAGTACTTC
j_call: TRBJ2-2; d_call: -; clone_size: -; v_call: TRBV4-1; cdr3_aa: CASSQARNTGELFF; cdr3_nt: TGCGCCAGCAGCCAAGCTCGGAACACCGGGGAGCTGTTTTTT
j_call: TRBJ2-4; d_call: TRBD1; clone_size: -; v_call: TRBV6-6; cdr3_aa: CASTLTRGRAKNIQYF; cdr3_nt: TGTGCCAGCACTCTTACCAGGGGGCGCGCCAAAAACATTCAGTACTTC
j_call: TRBJ1-1; d_call: TRBD1; clone_size: -; v_call: TRBV29-1; cdr3_aa: CSTTGGAYTEAFF; cdr3_nt: TGCAGCACTACAGGGGGCGCCTACACTGAAGCTTTCTTT
j_call: TRBJ1-6; d_call: -; clone_size: -; v_call: TRBV6-1; cdr3_aa: CASSSRETGNSPLHF; cdr3_nt: TGTGCCAGCAGCTCCCGGGAAACTGGTAATTCACCCCTCCACTTT
j_call: TRBJ2-3; d_call: -; clone_size: -; v_call: TRBV9; cdr3_aa: CASSVELTSTDTQYF; cdr3_nt: TGTGCCAGCAGCGTAGAACTAACTAGCACAGATACGCAGTATTTT
j_call: TRBJ1-5; d_call: -; clone_size: -; v_call: TRBV6-4; cdr3_aa: CASRVRGQPQHF; cdr3_nt: TGTGCCAGCAGGGTAAGAGGACAGCCCCAGCATTTT
j_call: TRBJ2-3; d_call: TRBD2; clone_size: -; v_call: TRBV11-2; cdr3_aa: CASSFLAGDSTDTQYF; cdr3_nt: TGTGCCAGCAGCTTCCTAGCGGGAGATAGCACAGATACGCAGTATTTT
j_call: TRBJ2-2; d_call: -; clone_size: -; v_call: TRBV2; cdr3_aa: CASSVQGGQDYTGELFF; cdr3_nt: TGTGCCAGCAGTGTCCAGGGAGGACAGGACTACACCGGGGAGCTGTTTTTT
j_call: TRBJ2-2; d_call: TRBD2; clone_size: -; v_call: TRBV5-6; cdr3_aa: CASIRLAERRSRSGELFF; cdr3_nt: TGTGCCAGCATCAGACTAGCGGAGAGAAGAAGCCGGTCCGGGGAGCTGTTTTTT
j_call: TRBJ2-4; d_call: TRBD2; clone_size: few; v_call: TRBV4-1; cdr3_aa: CASSQELAGDLKNIQYF; cdr3_nt: TGCGCCAGCAGCCAAGAATTAGCGGGGGACCTAAAAAACATTCAGTACTTC
j_call: TRBJ2-5; d_call: -; clone_size: -; v_call: TRBV7-9; cdr3_aa: CASSPLSRETQYF; cdr3_nt: TGTGCCAGCAGCCCGCTGAGCAGAGAGACCCAGTACTTC
j_call: TRBJ2-6; d_call: -; clone_size: -; v_call: TRBV15; cdr3_aa: CATRSSSGANVLTF; cdr3_nt: TGTGCCACCAGGTCTAGCTCTGGGGCCAACGTCCTGACTTTC
j_call: TRBJ2-7; d_call: -; clone_size: -; v_call: TRBV5-6; cdr3_aa: CASSLSFRERDEQYF; cdr3_nt: TGTGCCAGCAGCTTGTCTTTCAGAGAGAGGGACGAGCAGTACTTC
j_call: TRBJ2-6; d_call: -; clone_size: -; v_call: TRBV10-3; cdr3_aa: CAISESSGKGPSGANVLTF; cdr3_nt: TGTGCCATCAGTGAGTCTTCCGGTAAGGGGCCCTCTGGGGCCAACGTCCTGACTTTC
j_call: TRBJ2-1; d_call: -; clone_size: -; v_call: TRBV9; cdr3_aa: CASSVELGSDNEQFF; cdr3_nt: TGTGCCAGCAGCGTAGAGCTTGGTAGTGACAATGAGCAGTTCTTC
j_call: TRBJ2-6; d_call: -; clone_size: -; v_call: TRBV11-2; cdr3_aa: CASSPSGGSGANVLTF; cdr3_nt: TGTGCCAGCAGCCCTTCCGGAGGCTCTGGGGCCAACGTCCTGACTTTC
j_call: TRBJ1-1; d_call: -; clone_size: -; v_call: TRBV2; cdr3_aa: CASSESGGTMNTEAFF; cdr3_nt: TGTGCCAGCAGTGAATCCGGGGGCACAATGAACACTGAAGCTTTCTTT
j_call: TRBJ2-5; d_call: -; clone_size: -; v_call: TRBV11-2; cdr3_aa: CASSPGLKQRETQYF; cdr3_nt: TGTGCCAGCAGCCCGGGACTCAAACAGCGAGAGACCCAGTACTTC
j_call: TRBJ1-1; d_call: -; clone_size: -; v_call: TRBV19; cdr3_aa: CASSISAMNTEAFF; cdr3_nt: TGTGCCAGTAGTATATCAGCTATGAACACTGAAGCTTTCTTT
j_call: TRBJ2-2; d_call: -; clone_size: -; v_call: TRBV5-1; cdr3_aa: CASSLEPGLDDGELFF; cdr3_nt: TGCGCCAGCAGCTTAGAGCCGGGACTCGACGACGGGGAGCTGTTTTTT
j_call: TRBJ2-5; d_call: TRBD2; clone_size: -; v_call: TRBV27; cdr3_aa: CASSGSGLAGGETQYF; cdr3_nt: TGTGCCAGCAGTGGATCGGGGCTAGCGGGGGGAGAGACCCAGTACTTC
j_call: TRBJ1-4; d_call: TRBD1; clone_size: -; v_call: TRBV6-5; cdr3_aa: CASSSGGHNEKLFF; cdr3_nt: TGTGCCAGCAGTTCAGGGGGCCATAATGAAAAACTGTTTTTT
j_call: TRBJ2-7; d_call: TRBD2; clone_size: few; v_call: TRBV6-6; cdr3_aa: CASGDYSYEQYF; cdr3_nt: TGTGCCAGTGGGGACTACTCCTACGAGCAGTACTTC